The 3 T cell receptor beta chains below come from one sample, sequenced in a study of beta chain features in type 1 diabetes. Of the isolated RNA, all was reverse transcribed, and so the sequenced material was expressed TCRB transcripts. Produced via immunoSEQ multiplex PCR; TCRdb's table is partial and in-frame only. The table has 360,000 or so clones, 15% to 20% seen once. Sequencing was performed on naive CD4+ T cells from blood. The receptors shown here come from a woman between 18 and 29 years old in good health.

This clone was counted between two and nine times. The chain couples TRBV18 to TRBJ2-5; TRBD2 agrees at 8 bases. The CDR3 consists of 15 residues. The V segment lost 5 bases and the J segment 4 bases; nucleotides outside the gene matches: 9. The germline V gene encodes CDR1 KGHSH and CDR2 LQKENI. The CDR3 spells CASSTGLALRETQYF. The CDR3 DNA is TGTGCCAGCTCAACCGGACTAGCCCTCCGAGAGACCCAGTACTTC.

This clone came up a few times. In nucleotides, the CDR3 is TGTGCCAGCAGCCAAGAGTGGGCAGGACAACGAGAGACCCAGTACTTC. Residues: CASSQEWAGQRETQYF. The V gene is TRBV14, the J gene TRBJ2-5, with TRBD1 as a possible D gene (5 bases). The CDR3 consists of 16 residues. V lost 0 bases to trimming and J lost 4 bases, with 15 bases between them. Germline V gene lookup returns CDR1 SGHDN and CDR2 FVKESK.

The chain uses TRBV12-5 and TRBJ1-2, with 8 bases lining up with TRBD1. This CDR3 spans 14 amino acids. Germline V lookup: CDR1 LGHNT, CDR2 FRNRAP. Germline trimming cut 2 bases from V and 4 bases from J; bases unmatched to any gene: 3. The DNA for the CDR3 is TGTGCTAGTGGTTTGTCAGGGGGCGGCTATGGCTACACCTTC. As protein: CASGLSGGGYGYTF.